The rows below give T cell receptor beta chains drawn from one sample of a study of T cells in localized non-small cell lung cancer. The method was immunoSEQ multiplex PCR; TCRdb's version includes in-frame clones alone and lacks a portion of them. The repertoire includes 2,500 to 3,500 clones, around 24% of them detected once, and 5% to 5.5% sits in the top ten. Material: lung tumor tissue, obtained before any cancer treatment. The receptors were sampled from a female donor at least 60 years old with stage I lung adenocarcinoma. Both conserved end residues are part of each CDR3. Each record gives: clone size, CDR3 length, D gene, J gene, V gene, CDR3 DNA, CDR3 protein. A D gene is named only where the DNA matches it firmly. The size entry is marked missing in some rows and otherwise reads once, few, many or a size class.

abundance: .; len: 13; d_gene: .; j_gene: TRBJ1-1; v_gene: TRBV7-2; CDR3nt: TGTGCCAGCAGCATTTCAGGGAATCGGGGAGCTTTCTTT; CDR3aa: CASSISGNRGAFF
abundance: few; len: 14; d_gene: TRBD1; j_gene: TRBJ1-2; v_gene: TRBV23-1; CDR3nt: TGCGCCAGCAGCCAGTACAGGGGAGGAGATGGCTACACCTTC; CDR3aa: CASSQYRGGDGYTF
abundance: few; len: 14; d_gene: TRBD1; j_gene: TRBJ2-5; v_gene: TRBV12-5; CDR3nt: TGTGCCAGCAAGAAACAGGGGGCTGACCAGACCCAGTACTTC; CDR3aa: CASKKQGADQTQYF
abundance: .; len: 14; d_gene: .; j_gene: TRBJ2-5; v_gene: TRBV15; CDR3nt: TGTGCCACCAGCCCCCGTAGGGGGGTAGAGACCCAGTACTTC; CDR3aa: CATSPRRGVETQYF
abundance: .; len: 17; d_gene: TRBD1; j_gene: TRBJ2-2; v_gene: TRBV19; CDR3nt: TGTGCCAGTAGCCTATCACAGGGGGCGAGGTACACCGGGGAGCTGTTTTTT; CDR3aa: CASSLSQGARYTGELFF
abundance: large; len: 15; d_gene: TRBD2; j_gene: TRBJ2-3; v_gene: TRBV11-3; CDR3nt: TGTGCCAGCAGCTCGCGGGGGGGCGGAACAGATACGCAGTATTTT; CDR3aa: CASSSRGGGTDTQYF
abundance: .; len: 11; d_gene: .; j_gene: TRBJ2-2; v_gene: TRBV19; CDR3nt: TGTGCCACGCCTAACACCGGGGAGCTGTTTTTT; CDR3aa: CATPNTGELFF
abundance: medium-sized; len: 13; d_gene: .; j_gene: TRBJ2-1; v_gene: TRBV6-8; CDR3nt: TGTGCCAGCAAGGTACTGGGGGAACAAGGGCAGTTCTTC; CDR3aa: CASKVLGEQGQFF
abundance: .; len: 12; d_gene: TRBD1; j_gene: TRBJ2-1; v_gene: TRBV10-2; CDR3nt: TGCGCCAGCGCCGACAGGGACAATGAGCAGTTCTTC; CDR3aa: CASADRDNEQFF
abundance: .; len: 16; d_gene: TRBD2; j_gene: TRBJ2-1; v_gene: TRBV28; CDR3nt: TGTGCCAGCAGTCCTCTAGCGGGAGTGGTGGGGAATGAGCAGTTCTTC; CDR3aa: CASSPLAGVVGNEQFF
abundance: .; len: 12; d_gene: TRBD1; j_gene: TRBJ2-2; v_gene: TRBV10-1; CDR3nt: TGCGCCAGCAGTGGACAGGGCAGGGAGCTGTTTTTT; CDR3aa: CASSGQGRELFF
abundance: once; len: 12; d_gene: .; j_gene: TRBJ2-3; v_gene: TRBV19; CDR3nt: TGTGCCAGTAGTATACGTTCGGAGACGCAGTATTTT; CDR3aa: CASSIRSETQYF
abundance: .; len: 14; d_gene: .; j_gene: TRBJ2-2; v_gene: TRBV9; CDR3nt: TGTGCCAGCAGCGTAGGGGTGGCGACCGGGGAGCTGTTTTTT; CDR3aa: CASSVGVATGELFF
abundance: .; len: 15; d_gene: TRBD1; j_gene: TRBJ2-7; v_gene: TRBV28; CDR3nt: TGTGCCAGCAACCGTGATTCAGGGGGCGCATACGAGCAGTACTTC; CDR3aa: CASNRDSGGAYEQYF
abundance: few; len: 15; d_gene: .; j_gene: TRBJ2-7; v_gene: TRBV6-8; CDR3nt: TGTGCCAGCAGGAGGCCCCCGACTATTGCCTACGAGCAGTACTTC; CDR3aa: CASRRPPTIAYEQYF
abundance: .; len: 16; d_gene: .; j_gene: TRBJ1-6; v_gene: TRBV9; CDR3nt: TGTGCCAGCAGCGTAGGGGTCACCCCGGAAAGTTCACCCCTCCACTTT; CDR3aa: CASSVGVTPESSPLHF
abundance: few; len: 14; d_gene: TRBD1; j_gene: TRBJ2-7; v_gene: TRBV28; CDR3nt: TGTGCCAGCAGTTTATTGGGACAGGGCTACGAGCAGTACTTC; CDR3aa: CASSLLGQGYEQYF
abundance: .; len: 16; d_gene: TRBD2; j_gene: TRBJ2-7; v_gene: TRBV11-3; CDR3nt: TGTGCCAGCAGCCCCCGGGAGGCCAAGCAGCACTACGAGCAGTACTTC; CDR3aa: CASSPREAKQHYEQYF
abundance: .; len: 14; d_gene: .; j_gene: TRBJ1-1; v_gene: TRBV28; CDR3nt: TGTGCCAGCAGTCTCCCCGACAGGAATAGTGAAGCTTTCTTT; CDR3aa: CASSLPDRNSEAFF
abundance: medium-sized; len: 16; d_gene: .; j_gene: TRBJ2-4; v_gene: TRBV28; CDR3nt: TGTGCCAGCAGTTTATCCAGGGCGAGACTAGAAAACATTCAGTACTTC; CDR3aa: CASSLSRARLENIQYF
abundance: .; len: 14; d_gene: TRBD1; j_gene: TRBJ1-1; v_gene: TRBV5-1; CDR3nt: TGCGCCAGCAGCTTGGATGGACAGGGCGCTGAAGCTTTCTTT; CDR3aa: CASSLDGQGAEAFF
abundance: .; len: 14; d_gene: TRBD1; j_gene: TRBJ2-3; v_gene: TRBV19; CDR3nt: TGTGCCAGTAGTAGACAGGGGGCCGCAGATACGCAGTATTTT; CDR3aa: CASSRQGAADTQYF
abundance: few; len: 17; d_gene: .; j_gene: TRBJ2-3; v_gene: TRBV23-1; CDR3nt: TGCGCCAGCAGCCAAGATATAAGCGGAGGGGGGACAGATACGCAGTATTTT; CDR3aa: CASSQDISGGGTDTQYF
abundance: few; len: 15; d_gene: TRBD1; j_gene: TRBJ1-2; v_gene: TRBV9; CDR3nt: TGTGCCAGCAGCGTAGTCGGGACAGGGGGGTTCGGCTACACCTTC; CDR3aa: CASSVVGTGGFGYTF
abundance: few; len: 13; d_gene: .; j_gene: TRBJ2-2; v_gene: TRBV7-4; CDR3nt: TGTGCCAGCAGCCTAACTTCAACCGGGGAGCTGTTTTTT; CDR3aa: CASSLTSTGELFF
abundance: .; len: 12; d_gene: TRBD1; j_gene: TRBJ2-5; v_gene: TRBV29-1; CDR3nt: TGCAGCGTTACCCAGGGGGAAGAGACCCAGTACTTC; CDR3aa: CSVTQGEETQYF
abundance: large; len: 15; d_gene: .; j_gene: TRBJ2-2; v_gene: TRBV15; CDR3nt: TGTGCCACCAGCAGAGATGGGGCAGAGACCGGGGAGCTGTTTTTT; CDR3aa: CATSRDGAETGELFF
abundance: few; len: 18; d_gene: TRBD2; j_gene: TRBJ2-7; v_gene: TRBV6-8; CDR3nt: TGTGCCAGCAGTTACTCCGCTGAGCGGGAGAGGTACCGCTATGAGCAGTACTTC; CDR3aa: CASSYSAERERYRYEQYF
abundance: .; len: 13; d_gene: .; j_gene: TRBJ2-2; v_gene: TRBV6-8; CDR3nt: TGTGCCAGCAGTTACATCGCCACCGGGGAGCTGTTTTTT; CDR3aa: CASSYIATGELFF
abundance: .; len: 15; d_gene: TRBD2; j_gene: TRBJ2-7; v_gene: TRBV19; CDR3nt: TGTGCCAGTAGTTGGACTAGCGAGACGAGCTACGAGCAGTACTTC; CDR3aa: CASSWTSETSYEQYF
abundance: .; len: 17; d_gene: TRBD2; j_gene: TRBJ2-5; v_gene: TRBV10-3; CDR3nt: TGTGCCATCAGTGAGTCCTGGACTAGCGGGGGGAAAGAGACCCAGTACTTC; CDR3aa: CAISESWTSGGKETQYF
abundance: few; len: 13; d_gene: .; j_gene: TRBJ1-1; v_gene: TRBV6-8; CDR3nt: TGTGCCAGCAGCCGGGAGGCGAACACTGAAGCTTTCTTT; CDR3aa: CASSREANTEAFF
abundance: .; len: 12; d_gene: .; j_gene: TRBJ1-2; v_gene: TRBV6-8; CDR3nt: TGTGCCAGCAGGGCCGGGGACTATGGCTACACCTTC; CDR3aa: CASRAGDYGYTF
abundance: .; len: 14; d_gene: .; j_gene: TRBJ2-1; v_gene: TRBV5-1; CDR3nt: TGCGCCAGCAGCTTGGGCAGGGAAGGTAATGAGCAGTTCTTC; CDR3aa: CASSLGREGNEQFF
abundance: .; len: 13; d_gene: .; j_gene: TRBJ1-2; v_gene: TRBV19; CDR3nt: TGTGCCAGTGAGAGGGGGGCGACTGATGGCTACACCTTC; CDR3aa: CASERGATDGYTF
abundance: few; len: 14; d_gene: .; j_gene: TRBJ2-1; v_gene: TRBV11-3; CDR3nt: TGTGCCAGCAGCACCGGACAAGGTTTACATGAGCAGTTCTTC; CDR3aa: CASSTGQGLHEQFF
abundance: .; len: 19; d_gene: TRBD2; j_gene: TRBJ2-1; v_gene: TRBV11-3; CDR3nt: TGTGCCAGCAGCCGCCGACTAGCGGGGGGGCCATGGTCCTACAATGAGCAGTTCTTC; CDR3aa: CASSRRLAGGPWSYNEQFF
abundance: .; len: 16; d_gene: TRBD2; j_gene: TRBJ2-4; v_gene: TRBV4-1; CDR3nt: TGCGCCAGCAGCCAAGATATCGTGCGGGGGGCTACGATTCAGTACTTC; CDR3aa: CASSQDIVRGATIQYF
abundance: few; len: 14; d_gene: .; j_gene: TRBJ2-1; v_gene: TRBV15; CDR3nt: TGTGCCACCAGCAGAGATCGGGGTAGCAGTGAGCAGTTCTTC; CDR3aa: CATSRDRGSSEQFF
abundance: .; len: 17; d_gene: TRBD2; j_gene: TRBJ2-1; v_gene: TRBV5-1; CDR3nt: TGCGCCAGCAGCTGGACCCCGGGACTAGCGGGAACGGATGAGCAGTTCTTC; CDR3aa: CASSWTPGLAGTDEQFF
abundance: few; len: 16; d_gene: TRBD1; j_gene: TRBJ1-1; v_gene: TRBV11-3; CDR3nt: TGTGCCAGCAGCTTGGGACAGGGTGGTGGAGCCACTGAAGCTTTCTTT; CDR3aa: CASSLGQGGGATEAFF